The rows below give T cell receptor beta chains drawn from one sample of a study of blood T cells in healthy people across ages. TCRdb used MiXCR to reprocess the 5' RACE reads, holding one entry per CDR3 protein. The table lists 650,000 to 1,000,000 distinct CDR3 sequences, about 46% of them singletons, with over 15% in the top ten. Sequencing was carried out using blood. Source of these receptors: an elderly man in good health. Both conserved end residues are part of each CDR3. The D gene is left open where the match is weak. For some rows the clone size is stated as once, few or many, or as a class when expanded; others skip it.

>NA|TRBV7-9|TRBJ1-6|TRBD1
TGTGCCAGCAGAAGTACAGGGGGCAACTCACCCCTCCACTTT
CASRSTGGNSPLHF
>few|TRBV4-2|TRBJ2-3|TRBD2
TGTGCCAGCAGCCGACGGACTAGCGGGAGTACAACAGATACGCAGTATTTT
CASSRRTSGSTTDTQYF
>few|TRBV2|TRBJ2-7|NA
TGTGCCAGCAGTTGGAGGGAAACCTACGAGCAGTACTTC
CASSWRETYEQYF
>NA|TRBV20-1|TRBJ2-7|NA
TGCAGTGCTGGGGGAGCGGTCGCCTACGAGCAGTACTTC
CSAGGAVAYEQYF
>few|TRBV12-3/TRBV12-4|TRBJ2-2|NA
TGTGCCAGCAGTTTAACACGCACCGGGGAGCTGTTTTTT
CASSLTRTGELFF
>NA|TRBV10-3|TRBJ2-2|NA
TGTGCCATCAGTGTGACTAGGACCGGGGAGCTGTTTTTT
CAISVTRTGELFF
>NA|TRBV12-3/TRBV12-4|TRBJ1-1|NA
TGTGCCAGCAGATATACATCAGGGACTAACACTGAAGCTTTCTTT
CASRYTSGTNTEAFF
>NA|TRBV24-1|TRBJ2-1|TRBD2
TGTGCCACCAAAGTCACTAGCGGGGGGGCCAATGAGCAGTTCTTC
CATKVTSGGANEQFF
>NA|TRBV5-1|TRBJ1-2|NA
TGCGCCAGCACGGGGAAGGGGGACTATGGCTACACCTTC
CASTGKGDYGYTF
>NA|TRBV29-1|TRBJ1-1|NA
TGCAGCGTTTTCTTCCGGGACGCCTACACTGAAGCTTTCTTT
CSVFFRDAYTEAFF
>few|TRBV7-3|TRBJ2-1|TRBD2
TGTGCCAGCAGCCAAACTAGCGGATACAATGAGCAGTTCTTC
CASSQTSGYNEQFF
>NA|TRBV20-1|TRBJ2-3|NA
TGCAGTCTAATGGGAGAGGACATGCAGTATTTT
CSLMGEDMQYF
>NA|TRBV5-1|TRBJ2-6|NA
TGCGCCAGCAGCTTGGAGGGCACTCTGCGGGCCAACGTCCTGACTTTC
CASSLEGTLRANVLTF
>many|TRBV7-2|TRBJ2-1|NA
TGTGCCAGCAGCTTAGAAGGACGGTACAATGAGCAGTTCTTC
CASSLEGRYNEQFF
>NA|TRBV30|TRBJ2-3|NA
TGTGCCTGGAGTGTACACGGAGGGTCAGATACGCAGTATTTT
CAWSVHGGSDTQYF
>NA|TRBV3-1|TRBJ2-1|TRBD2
TGTGCCAGCAGCCCTCTAGCGGGCTTCTACAATGAGCAGTTCTTC
CASSPLAGFYNEQFF
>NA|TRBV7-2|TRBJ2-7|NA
TGTGCCAGCAGCCCGCAGATGGGCCAGGGATCCTACGAGCAGTACTTC
CASSPQMGQGSYEQYF
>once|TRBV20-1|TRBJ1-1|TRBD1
TGCAGTGCTAGAGATGTAAGGGGGCCGAACACTGAAGCTTTCTTT
CSARDVRGPNTEAFF
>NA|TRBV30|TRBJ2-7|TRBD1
TGTGCCTGGGAGGGACAGGGGGCCTCCTACGAGCAGTACTTC
CAWEGQGASYEQYF
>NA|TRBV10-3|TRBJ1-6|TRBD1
TGTGCCATCAGAGATGGGACAGATTCACCCCTCCACTTT
CAIRDGTDSPLHF
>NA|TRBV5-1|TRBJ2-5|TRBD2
TGCGCCAGCAGCCCTAGACTAGCGGGAGGACATTTGGAGCAGTACTTC
CASSPRLAGGHLEQYF
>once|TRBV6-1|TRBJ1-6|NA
TGTGCCAGCAGCCTGATGAGGGGAGAGGGTTCACCCCCCCACTTT
CASSLMRGEGSPPHF
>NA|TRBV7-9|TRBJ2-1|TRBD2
TGTGCCAGCAGCCCCCCACCGGGACTAGCAGGTTACAATGAGCAGTTCTTC
CASSPPPGLAGYNEQFF
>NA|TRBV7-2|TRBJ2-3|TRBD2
TGTGTCAGCAGATTAGCGGGAGCCCCAGATACGCAGTATTTT
CVSRLAGAPDTQYF
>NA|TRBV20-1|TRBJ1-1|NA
TGCAGTGCTCGAGAGGTAACAAGGGGTGACGCTGAAGCTTTCTTT
CSAREVTRGDAEAFF
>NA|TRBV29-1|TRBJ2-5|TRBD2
TGCAGCGTTGAGGGGGTAGCGGGTGGAGAGACCCAGTACTTC
CSVEGVAGGETQYF
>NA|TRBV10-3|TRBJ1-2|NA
TGTGCCATCAGTGAGTCTCGGGGTCAAGCTAACTATGGCTACACCTTC
CAISESRGQANYGYTF
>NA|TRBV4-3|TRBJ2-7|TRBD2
TGCGCCAGCAGCCAAGGCGACGGGACTAGCGGGAGCGAGCAGTACTTC
CASSQGDGTSGSEQYF
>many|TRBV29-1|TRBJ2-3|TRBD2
TGCAGCGCCACGGGACTAGCGGGCGGGACCCCTCGCTCCGCTACGCAGTATTTT
CSATGLAGGTPRSATQYF
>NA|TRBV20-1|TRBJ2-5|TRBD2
TGCAGTGCAGTCAGCGGGAGGACCAGAGAGACCCAGTACTTC
CSAVSGRTRETQYF
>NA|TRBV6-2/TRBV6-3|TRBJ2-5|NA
TGTGCCAGCAGTGACTCCGGGGACGGGACCCAGTACTTC
CASSDSGDGTQYF
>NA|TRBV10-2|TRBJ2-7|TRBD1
TGCGCCAGCAGTGTCTCCTGGGGACAGGGCTACGAGCAGTACTTC
CASSVSWGQGYEQYF
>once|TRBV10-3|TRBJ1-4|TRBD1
TGTGCCATCAGTTCTCGGGGGACAGGGGATGAAAAACTGTTTTTT
CAISSRGTGDEKLFF
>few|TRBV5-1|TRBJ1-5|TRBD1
TGCGCCAGCAGCTGGGACAGCTATAGCAATCAGCCCCAGCATTTT
CASSWDSYSNQPQHF
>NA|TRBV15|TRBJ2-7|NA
TGTGCCACCAGCGAGCGAAGTGTCAACGAGCAGTACTTC
CATSERSVNEQYF
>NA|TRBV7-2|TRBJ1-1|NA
TGTGCCAGCAGCTTACAGGGGTACACTGAAGCTTTCTTT
CASSLQGYTEAFF
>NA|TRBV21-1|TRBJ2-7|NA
TGTGCCAGCAGCCCTAATCCTTATAATGGACAGGGGACATTATACGAGCAGTACTTC
CASSPNPYNGQGTLYEQYF